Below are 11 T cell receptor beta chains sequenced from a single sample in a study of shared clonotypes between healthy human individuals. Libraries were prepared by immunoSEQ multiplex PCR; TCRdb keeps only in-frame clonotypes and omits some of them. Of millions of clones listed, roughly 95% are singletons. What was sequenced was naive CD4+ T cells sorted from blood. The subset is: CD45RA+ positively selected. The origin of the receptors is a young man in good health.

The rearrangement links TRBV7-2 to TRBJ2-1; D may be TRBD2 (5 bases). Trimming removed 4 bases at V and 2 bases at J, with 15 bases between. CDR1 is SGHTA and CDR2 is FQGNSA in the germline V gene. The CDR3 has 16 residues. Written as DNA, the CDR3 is TGTGCCAGCAGCTCATCGGGATGGGTAACCTACAATGAGCAGTTCTTC. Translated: CASSSSGWVTYNEQFF.

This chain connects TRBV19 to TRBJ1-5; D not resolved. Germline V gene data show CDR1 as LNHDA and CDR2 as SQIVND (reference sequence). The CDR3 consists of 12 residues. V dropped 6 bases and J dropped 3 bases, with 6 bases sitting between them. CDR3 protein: CASRRINQPQHF. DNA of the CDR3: TGTGCCAGTAGACGAATCAATCAGCCCCAGCATTTT.

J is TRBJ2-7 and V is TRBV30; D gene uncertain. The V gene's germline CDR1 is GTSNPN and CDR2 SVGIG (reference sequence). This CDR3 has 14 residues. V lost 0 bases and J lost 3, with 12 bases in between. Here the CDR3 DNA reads TGTGCCTGGAGTGTAAGTCTGGTGCACTACGAGCAGTACTTC. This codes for CAWSVSLVHYEQYF. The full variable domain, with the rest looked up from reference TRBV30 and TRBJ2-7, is SQTIHQWPATLVQPVGSPLSLECTVEGTSNPNLYWYRQAAGRGLQLLFYSVGIGQISSEVPQNLSASRPQDRQFILSSKKLLLSDSGFYLCAWSVSLVHYEQYFGPGTRLTVT.

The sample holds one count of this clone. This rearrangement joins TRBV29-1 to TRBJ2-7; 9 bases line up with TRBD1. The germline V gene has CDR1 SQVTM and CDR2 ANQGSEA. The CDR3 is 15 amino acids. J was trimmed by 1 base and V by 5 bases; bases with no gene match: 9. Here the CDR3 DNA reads TGCAGCGTTCGAGACGGGACAGGGAGGTCCTACGAGCAGTACTTC. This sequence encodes CSVRDGTGRSYEQYF.

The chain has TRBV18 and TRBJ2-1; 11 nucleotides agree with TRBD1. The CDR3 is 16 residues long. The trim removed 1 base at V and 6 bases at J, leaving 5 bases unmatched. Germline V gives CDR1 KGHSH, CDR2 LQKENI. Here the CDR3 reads CASSPLTGTGGNEQFF. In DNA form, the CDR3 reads TGTGCCAGCTCACCACTAACCGGGACAGGGGGCAATGAGCAGTTCTTC. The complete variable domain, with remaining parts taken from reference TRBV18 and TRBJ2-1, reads NAGVMQNPRHLVRRRGQEARLRCSPMKGHSHVYWYRQLPEEGLKFMVYLQKENIIDESGMPKERFSAEFPKEGPSILRIQQVVRGDSAAYFCASSPLTGTGGNEQFFGPGTRLTVL.

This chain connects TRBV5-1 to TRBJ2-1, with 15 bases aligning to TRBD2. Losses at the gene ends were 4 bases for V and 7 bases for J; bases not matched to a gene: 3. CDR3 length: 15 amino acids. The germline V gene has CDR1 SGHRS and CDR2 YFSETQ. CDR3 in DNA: TGCGCCAGCAGCGGGGGACTAGCGGGAGGTAATGAGCAGTTCTTC. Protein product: CASSGGLAGGNEQFF.

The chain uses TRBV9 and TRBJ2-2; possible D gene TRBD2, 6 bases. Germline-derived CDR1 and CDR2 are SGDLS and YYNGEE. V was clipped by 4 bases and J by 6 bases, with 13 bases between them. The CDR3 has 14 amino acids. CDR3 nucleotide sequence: TGTGCCAGCAGCCCTGGGACTGGGGCCGGGGAGCTGTTTTTT. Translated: CASSPGTGAGELFF.

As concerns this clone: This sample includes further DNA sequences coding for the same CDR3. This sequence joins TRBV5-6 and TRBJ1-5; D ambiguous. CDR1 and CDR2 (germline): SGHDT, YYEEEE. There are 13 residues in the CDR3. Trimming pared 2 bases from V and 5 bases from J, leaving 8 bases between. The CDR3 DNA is TGTGCCAGCAGCTTAGGCCAGGATCAGCCCCAGCATTTT. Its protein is CASSLGQDQPQHF.

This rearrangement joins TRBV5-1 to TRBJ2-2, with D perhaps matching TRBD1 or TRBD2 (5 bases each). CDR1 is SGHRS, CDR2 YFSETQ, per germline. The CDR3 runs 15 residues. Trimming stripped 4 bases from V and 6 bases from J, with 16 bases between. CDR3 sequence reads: CASSQGRGKSGELFF. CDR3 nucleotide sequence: TGCGCCAGCAGCCAGGGACGGGGCAAGTCCGGGGAGCTGTTTTTT.

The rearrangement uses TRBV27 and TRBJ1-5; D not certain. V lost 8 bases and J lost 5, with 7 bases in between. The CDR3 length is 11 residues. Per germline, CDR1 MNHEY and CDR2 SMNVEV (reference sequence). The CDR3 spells CASGSDQPQHF. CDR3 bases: TGTGCCAGCGGGTCGGATCAGCCCCAGCATTTT.

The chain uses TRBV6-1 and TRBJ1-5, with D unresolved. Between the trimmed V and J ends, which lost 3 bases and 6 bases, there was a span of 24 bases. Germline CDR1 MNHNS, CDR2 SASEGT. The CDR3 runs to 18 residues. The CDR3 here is CASSDQDLLLHITQPQHF. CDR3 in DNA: TGTGCCAGCAGTGATCAAGACCTCCTGTTGCATATTACTCAGCCCCAGCATTTT.